A single sample gave rise to the 17 T cell receptor beta chains below, sequenced in a study of T cells in localized non-small cell lung cancer. Generated by immunoSEQ multiplex PCR, the TCRdb table keeps only in-frame clones and is missing some. The profile shows roughly 30,000 clones, approximately 92% of them singletons. This sample comprised peripheral blood mononuclear cells, obtained before any cancer treatment. These receptors came from a woman between 35 and 75 years old with stage III lung adenocarcinoma.

This chain links TRBV2 with TRBJ1-2; 10 bases map to TRBD1. J gave up 8 bases and V 7 bases, and 10 bases lay outside the gene matches. The germline V gene encodes CDR1 SNHLY and CDR2 FYNNEI. The CDR3 extends over 14 amino acids. The CDR3 DNA follows: TGTGCCAGCACCGGGACAGGGGATATGGGGGGCTACACCTTC. Translating gives CASTGTGDMGGYTF.

The chain uses TRBV6-5 and TRBJ2-7; a weak D match, TRBD2 (5 bases). Germline values: CDR1 MNHEY, CDR2 SVGAGI. This CDR3 is built from 12 residues. V lost 2 bases and J lost 4, with 6 bases in between. The CDR3 DNA reads TGTGCCAGCAGTTACCGGGGATACGAGCAGTACTTC. Translated, it gives CASSYRGYEQYF.

The genes are TRBV5-1 and TRBJ1-1; unclear D gene. Germline values: CDR1 SGHRS, CDR2 YFSETQ. CDR3 length: 15 amino acids. V was cut by 4 bases and J by 0 bases, with 13 bases left in between. Here the CDR3 DNA reads TGCGCCAGCAGCCCGGACTTGACGGTGAACACTGAAGCTTTCTTT. This gives the protein CASSPDLTVNTEAFF.

V usage is TRBV28 and J usage is TRBJ1-2, with a tentative D call TRBD1 (5 bases). The V end lost 6 bases, the J end lost 5 bases, and 7 bases lay between the germline ends. CDR1 MDHEN and CDR2 SYDVKM come from the germline V gene. This CDR3 spans 11 amino acids. In DNA, the CDR3 is TGTGCCAGCAGCGCAGGGTATGGCTACACCTTC. Translating gives CASSAGYGYTF.

This clone has just one count. V is TRBV7-2 and J is TRBJ2-2; D gene unclear. Between the trimmed V and J ends, which lost 9 bases and 5 bases, there was a span of 16 bases. Germline V gene lookup returns CDR1 SGHTA and CDR2 FQGNSA. This CDR3 region has 14 residues. CDR3 coding DNA: TGTGCCAGTCCGGGCGGCTCCCGGACCGGGGAGCTGTTTTTT. It codes for CASPGGSRTGELFF.

The chain links TRBV11-2 to TRBJ2-1, with 14 bases lining up with TRBD2. Germline V gives CDR1 SGHAT, CDR2 FQNNGV. The CDR3 has 16 amino acids. Losses at the gene ends were 5 bases for V and 10 bases for J; bases not matched to a gene: 10. CDR3 coding DNA: TGTGCCAGCAGCCCGAGGGGGACTAGCGGGAGTCGGGAGCAGTTCTTC. Its translation: CASSPRGTSGSREQFF.

This chain uses TRBV5-6 with TRBJ2-1; D unresolved. Trimming cost V 0 bases and J 6 bases, with 7 bases left between them. In germline, CDR1 is SGHDT, CDR2 YYEEEE. This CDR3 contains 13 residues. CDR3 protein: CASSLGTTNEQFF. CDR3 bases: TGTGCCAGCAGCTTGGGCACAACCAATGAGCAGTTCTTC.

This chain uses TRBV4-1 with TRBJ2-7; D is possibly TRBD1 or TRBD2 (5 bases each). V was trimmed by 3 bases and J by 1 base, leaving 19 bases between them. The CDR3 runs 17 residues. Germline assignment: CDR1 MGHRA and CDR2 YSYEKL. CDR3 sequence reads: CASSHFQGPQGSYEQYF. CDR3 coding DNA: TGCGCCAGCAGCCACTTCCAGGGACCCCAAGGATCCTACGAGCAGTACTTC.

In its sample, this clone was seen once. This chain connects TRBV5-6 to TRBJ2-2; 9 bases line up with TRBD2. The V segment lost 1 base and the J segment 2 bases; nucleotides outside the gene matches: 9. The CDR3 is made up of 18 amino acids. CDR1 and CDR2 from the germline V gene are SGHDT and YYEEEE. The CDR3 loop is CASSLLASGMGNTGELFF. The DNA of the CDR3 is TGTGCCAGCAGCTTGTTGGCTAGCGGGATGGGTAACACCGGGGAGCTGTTTTTT.

This chain uses TRBV6-5 with TRBJ1-2, with 9 bases identical to TRBD1. The CDR3 loop spans 13 amino acids. V trimming: 5 bases; J trimming: 6 bases; junction bases outside the gene matches: 4. CDR1 MNHEY and CDR2 SVGAGI come from the germline V gene. CDR3 in amino acids: CASSHRGRDGYTF. CDR3 in DNA: TGTGCCAGCAGTCACAGGGGGCGGGATGGCTACACCTTC.

V is TRBV19 and J is TRBJ1-1; TRBD1 is a possible D gene (6 bases). V shed 6 bases and J shed 5 bases, with 13 bases lying between them. Per germline, CDR1 LNHDA and CDR2 SQIVND (reference sequence). The length of the CDR3 is 13 residues. The CDR3 DNA reads TGTGCCAGTAGGGGACAAGGTCGGACTGAAGCTTTCTTT. Residues: CASRGQGRTEAFF. Full variable domain (remainder filled in from reference TRBV19 and TRBJ1-1): DGGITQSPKYLFRKEGQNVTLSCEQNLNHDAMYWYRQDPGQGLRLIYYSQIVNDFQKGDIAEGYSVSREKKESFPLTVTSAQKNPTAFYLCASRGQGRTEAFFGQGTRLTVV.

This chain links TRBV19 with TRBJ1-5, with 9 bases that match TRBD1. The germline gives CDR1 LNHDA, CDR2 SQIVND (reference sequence). This CDR3 is 14 amino acids long. V dropped 5 bases and J dropped 7; count of bases not matched to a gene: 6. The CDR3: CASSPGTGRQPQHF. CDR3 DNA: TGTGCCAGTAGTCCAGGGACAGGGAGGCAGCCCCAGCATTTT.

The chain couples TRBV11-2 to TRBJ2-5; 7 bases map to TRBD1. The V segment lost 4 bases and the J segment 5 bases; nucleotides outside the gene matches: 7. This CDR3 region has 14 residues. Germline values: CDR1 SGHAT, CDR2 FQNNGV. CDR3 in DNA: TGTGCCAGCAGCTCCACAGGGGAGTGGGAGACCCAGTACTTC. It specifies CASSSTGEWETQYF. Drawing the rest from reference TRBV11-2 and TRBJ2-5, the complete variable domain is EAGVAQSPRYKIIEKRQSVAFWCNPISGHATLYWYQQILGQGPKLLIQFQNNGVVDDSQLPKDRFSAERLKGVDSTLKIQPAKLEDSAVYLCASSSTGEWETQYFGPGTRLLVL.

This chain joins TRBV5-1 and TRBJ1-5; weak D call: TRBD1 (6 bases). The germline V and J ends were trimmed by 0 bases and 6 bases, with 13 bases remaining between them. The CDR3 runs to 15 residues. Germline-derived CDR1 and CDR2 are SGHRS and YFSETQ. The CDR3 DNA reads TGCGCCAGCAGCTTGGCTGGACAGCCACCTCAGCCCCAGCATTTT. Its translation is CASSLAGQPPQPQHF.

This chain joins TRBV6-6 and TRBJ2-7; 9 bases align to TRBD2. The germline V gene has CDR1 MNHNY and CDR2 SVGAGI (reference sequence). The CDR3 runs 14 residues. V shed 0 bases, J shed 4 bases, and the junction held 1 base outside the gene matches. CDR3 sequence reads: CASSYSSGSYEQYF. The CDR3 DNA is TGTGCCAGCAGTTACTCTAGCGGGAGTTACGAGCAGTACTTC.

This chain uses TRBV9 with TRBJ1-2; 7 nucleotides match TRBD1. The CDR3 runs 15 residues. Trimming cost V 2 bases and J 7 bases; bases outside gene matches: 11. Germline V gene data show CDR1 as SGDLS and CDR2 as YYNGEE. CDR3 in amino acids: CASSVRGQTLGGYTF. As DNA, the CDR3 is TGTGCCAGCAGCGTGAGGGGACAGACATTGGGTGGCTACACCTTC.

Only one count was recorded for this clone. This chain uses TRBV10-2 with TRBJ2-5; D is unclear. In germline, CDR1 is WSHSY, CDR2 SAAADI. The length of the CDR3 is 13 residues. V was clipped by 5 bases and J by 2 bases, with 9 bases between them. The CDR3, as DNA: TGCGCCAGCAGTATACGGAGACAAGAGACCCAGTACTTC. As protein: CASSIRRQETQYF.